This TCR beta chain was recovered during a study of blood T cell repertoires in COVID-19. J lost 8 bases, V lost 5 bases, and 6 bases had no gene match. Germline loops: CDR1 SQVTM, CDR2 ANQGSEA. The CDR3 is 13 residues long. Source study methods: Reference gene primer amplification yielded estimated nucleated cell counts. The table came from immunoSEQ multiplex PCR; TCRdb's copy has only in-frame clones and leaves some out. The D gene and trimming were derived from the DNA, and the V and J assignments and clone size from that table. The sample yields fewer than 200,000 clones, roughly 87% seen once. Sequenced sample: peripheral blood. The clonotype comes from a woman aged 50 to 60 with acute or convalescent COVID-19. J is TRBJ1-2 and V is TRBV29-1, with 12 bases that match TRBD1. The CDR3 protein is CSVRDRGLEGYTF. CDR3 bases: TGCAGCGTTCGGGACAGGGGGCTGGAGGGCTACACCTTC. Full variable domain (rest looked up from reference TRBV29-1 and TRBJ1-2): SAVISQKPSRDICQRGTSLTIQCQVDSQVTMMFWYRQQPGQSLTLIATANQGSEATYESGFVIDKFPISRPNLTFSTLTVSNMSPEDSSIYLCSVRDRGLEGYTFGSGTRLTVV.